The sequence of this T cell receptor beta chain was determined in a study of blood T cell repertoires in COVID-19. J was trimmed by 8 bases and V by 6 bases; bases with no gene match: 14. This CDR3 is 16 amino acids long. Germline CDR1 and CDR2: SGHRS and YFSETQ. TCRdb keeps only in-frame clones here, not all; method: immunoSEQ multiplex PCR. The sample has nearly 250,000 clones; 85% to 90% are singletons. The chain is built from TRBV5-1 and TRBJ2-2; 9 nucleotides match TRBD1. What was sequenced was PBMCs or T cells enriched from blood (not recorded which). This sequence originates from a man aged 45-65 years who had been exposed to COVID-19. This chain's CDR3 is CASTLGTGTPWGELFF. Written as DNA, the CDR3 is TGCGCCAGCACACTCGGGACAGGGACTCCTTGGGGGGAGCTGTTTTTT.